This T cell receptor (beta chain) was obtained from a study of CD8 T cells in Susac syndrome. Reverse transcription of about 0.45 to 1 ug RNA was performed with random hexamers. TCRdb re-called the immunoSEQ multiplex PCR reads with MiXCR, one entry per CDR3 protein. The profile covers roughly 200,000 distinct CDR3 sequences, with approximately 94% appearing a single time and approximately 0.088% taken by the ten largest. This CDR3 spans 14 amino acids. V was shortened by 5 bases and J by 1 base, with 11 bases between the two germline ends. The sequence was obtained from a human donor with multiple sclerosis. Sequencing was performed on CD4+ T cells from PBMCs. V is TRBV12-3 or TRBV12-4 and J is TRBJ1-1, with D perhaps matching TRBD1 (5 bases). The CDR3 loop is CASSARDGNTEAFF. The CDR3 DNA reads TGTGCCAGCAGTGCCCGGGACGGGAACACTGAAGCTTTCTTT.